This record concerns one T cell receptor (beta chain) sequence. Losses at the gene ends were 5 bases for V and 4 bases for J; bases not matched to a gene: 13. The CDR3 loop spans 16 amino acids. From germline, CDR1 is SNHLY and CDR2 FYNNEI. The data were produced by immunoSEQ multiplex PCR, yet TCRdb's version contains in-frame clones alone and is incomplete. Among around 75,000 clones listed, more than 70% were seen once. This sample is part of a study of T cell changes during pregnancy in multiple sclerosis. The receptor comes from a female donor in good health, enrolled as a control in a pregnancy study. The chain links TRBV2 to TRBJ1-2, with 7 bases fitting TRBD1. This specimen was peripheral blood, taken in the first trimester of pregnancy. CDR3 sequence (DNA): TGTGCCAGCAGTTGGGGGACAGCAGCTAATGCCTATGGCTACACCTTC. This sequence encodes CASSWGTAANAYGYTF.